A single TCR beta chain is shown here with its context. Its specificity is not known. The sample belongs to a study of CD8 T cells in ankylosing spondylitis. Whole-study findings and limits: Seemingly characteristic of ankylosing spondylitis blood was a TCR beta motif consisting of fewer than 10 highly homologous variants.

Germline V gene sequence: CDR1 MNHEY, CDR2 SMNVEV (reference sequence). Trimming removed 6 bases from V and 1 base from J, with 18 bases in between. The CDR3 runs 16 residues. TCRdb called the 5' RACE reads again in MiXCR, with one record for every CDR3 protein. Of hundreds of thousands of distinct CDR3 sequences listed, about 11% are singletons. This clonotype originated in a male donor with ankylosing spondylitis. The sequencing input was blood, either unsorted or a sorted T cell fraction (not recorded which). The V call is TRBV27, the J call TRBJ2-5, with a tentative D call TRBD2 (6 bases). CDR3 sequence (DNA): TGTGCCAGCAGCTCGGTAGCGGCTAGTAGCCAAGAGACCCAGTACTTC. Its protein product is CASSSVAASSQETQYF.